This entry is about one TCR beta chain. CDR1 and CDR2 from the germline V gene are KGHSH and LQKENI. V trimming: 6 bases; J trimming: 2 bases; junction bases outside the gene matches: 1. There are 14 residues in the CDR3. This record comes from a study of blood T cell repertoires in COVID-19. TCRdb keeps only in-frame clones here, not all; method: immunoSEQ multiplex PCR. The sample holds around 150,000 clones, approximately 90% seen once. The J gene is TRBJ1-5, the V gene TRBV18; 10 nucleotides align to TRBD1. The sample comprised peripheral blood. The sequence was obtained from a woman aged 70-85 years with COVID-19, enrolled during active disease. The CDR3 loop is CASSGQGGNQPQHF. CDR3 sequence (DNA): TGTGCCAGCTCTGGACAGGGGGGCAATCAGCCCCAGCATTTT.